The 27 T cell receptor beta chains reported below all come from one sample, sequenced in a study of blood T cell repertoires in COVID-19 (dated by TCRdb to the early 2020s). Receptors were amplified or captured by the immunoSEQ multiplex PCR assay. The clones in this table, taken by TCRdb from immuneACCESS, are in-frame only. Not every clone is retained; where verified, under half of the shortfall comes from an unresolved V gene, and the cause of the rest is unknown. The sample records about 190,000 clones, 70% to 90% of which are singletons. The leading ten clones occupy 5% to 6.5% of the sample. The source material was peripheral blood. Receptors originate from a woman between 70 and 85 years old with active or convalescent COVID-19.

The chain couples TRBV5-1 to TRBJ2-2; D gene ambiguous. From germline, CDR1 is SGHRS and CDR2 YFSETQ. The CDR3 totals 15 residues. The V end was cut by 8 bases, the J end by 5 bases, with 19 bases between. The DNA for the CDR3 is TGCGCCAGTGACCCCGGAGCCCGAAGTACCGGGGAGCTGTTTTTT. This encodes CASDPGARSTGELFF.

A few counts support this clone. The CDR3 sequence is CASSNQGRGSNQPQHF. CDR3 coding DNA: TGTGCCAGCTCAAACCAGGGTAGGGGATCCAATCAGCCCCAGCATTTT. The V call is TRBV18, the J call TRBJ1-5, with D possibly matching TRBD1 (5 bases). The CDR3 totals 16 residues. Trimming cost V 5 bases and J 3 bases, with 17 bases left between them. In germline, CDR1 is KGHSH, CDR2 LQKENI.

On this clone: Relative to the germline gene, one junction end is altered; a read error may explain this. V is TRBV18 and J is TRBJ2-3; 8 bases align to TRBD1. Germline V gene sequence: CDR1 KGHSH, CDR2 LQKENI. This CDR3 comprises 16 residues. In DNA, the CDR3 is TGTGCCAGCTCAGCACCGAGAGGACAGGGACCAGATACGCAGTATTTT. Translated: CASSAPRGQGPDTQYF. The variable domain in full, completed from reference TRBV18 and TRBJ2-3, reads NAGVMQNPRHLVRRRGQEARLRCSPMKGHSHVYWYRQLPEEGLKFMVYLQKENIIDESGMPKERFSAEFPKEGPSILRIQQVVRGDSAAYFCASSAPRGQGPDTQYFGPGTRLTVL.

V gene TRBV4-1 combines with J gene TRBJ2-5; 12 nucleotides line up with TRBD2. The CDR3 extends over 20 amino acids. Trimming at V came to 0 bases and at J to 5 bases, leaving 16 bases not matched to a gene. Germline V CDR1 and CDR2: MGHRA, YSYEKL. Here the CDR3 reads CASSQDEWETSGRIGETQYF. The CDR3 coding sequence is TGCGCCAGCAGCCAAGACGAATGGGAGACTAGCGGGAGAATTGGGGAGACCCAGTACTTC.

V usage is TRBV18 and J usage is TRBJ2-3, with 8 positions matching TRBD2. The V gene end was trimmed by 8 bases and the J gene end by 2 bases; junction bases not matched to a gene: 12. CDR1 is KGHSH, CDR2 LQKENI, per germline. This CDR3 region has 16 residues. The CDR3 sequence is CASLQIAGTFTDTQYF. CDR3 nucleotides: TGTGCCAGCCTCCAGATAGCGGGAACCTTCACAGATACGCAGTATTTT.

V gene TRBV28 combines with J gene TRBJ1-3; D perhaps matches TRBD1 (5 bases). Deletions cut 4 bases from V and 0 bases from J, with 16 bases between. In germline, CDR1 is MDHEN, CDR2 SYDVKM. CDR3 length: 17 amino acids. The CDR3 here is CASSWTTRGRSGNTIYF. CDR3 DNA sequence: TGTGCCAGCAGTTGGACGACGCGGGGCCGCTCTGGAAACACCATATATTTT.

CDR3 sequence: CASSLVTGDHEQYF. As DNA, the CDR3 is TGTGCCAGCAGCTTGGTTACAGGGGACCACGAGCAGTACTTC. The chain carries TRBV5-4 and TRBJ2-7; 7 bases are a match to TRBD1. The length of the CDR3 is 14 residues. After removal of 0 bases from V and 5 bases from J, the junction contained 5 bases not matched to a gene. Germline assignment: CDR1 SGHNT and CDR2 YYREEE (reference sequence).

The genes are TRBV7-9 and TRBJ1-1; D is possibly TRBD1 (5 bases). CDR1 SEHNR and CDR2 FQNEAQ come from the germline V gene (reference sequence). The CDR3 spans 15 residues. Trimming took 4 bases from V and 7 from J, leaving 19 bases between them. CDR3: CASSSAGTSPLEAFF. CDR3 DNA sequence: TGTGCCAGCAGCTCGGCCGGGACTTCACCACTTGAAGCTTTCTTT.

Here the CDR3 DNA reads TGTGCCATCAGTGAGTCGACTAGCGGGAGGTACGAGCAGTACTTC. Translated: CAISESTSGRYEQYF. The chain combines TRBV10-3 with TRBJ2-7; TRBD2 aligns across 13 bases. V was clipped by 0 bases and J by 4 bases; unmatched bases: 0. This CDR3 has 15 amino acids. Germline-derived CDR1 and CDR2 are ENHRY and SYGVKD.

The V gene is TRBV11-2, the J gene TRBJ2-2, with 7 positions matching TRBD2. V lost 5 bases to trimming and J lost 2 bases; unmatched junction nucleotides: 5. Germline V gene sequence: CDR1 SGHAT, CDR2 FQNNGV. The CDR3 contains 15 residues. CDR3 residues: CASSQASGNTGELFF. Here the CDR3 DNA reads TGTGCCAGCAGCCAGGCTAGCGGTAACACCGGGGAGCTGTTTTTT.

The genes are TRBV11-2 and TRBJ1-2; D ambiguous. The CDR3 extends over 13 amino acids. Germline V CDR1 and CDR2: SGHAT, FQNNGV. The V gene lost 1 base and the J gene lost 8 bases, with 11 bases spanning the gap. The CDR3 DNA reads as TGTGCCAGCAGCTTAGCGTCCGGAGGAGGCTACACCTTC. It specifies CASSLASGGGYTF.

The J gene is TRBJ2-3, the V gene TRBV7-9; perhaps TRBD1 as D (6 bases). The V gene lost 8 bases and the J gene lost 1 base, with 22 bases spanning the gap. CDR1 and CDR2 from the germline V gene are SEHNR and FQNEAQ (reference sequence). This CDR3 contains 17 residues. CDR3 in amino acids: CASRLRQRSGGTDTQYF. The CDR3 nucleotides read TGTGCCAGCCGGCTCAGGCAGCGGTCAGGGGGCACAGATACGCAGTATTTT.

This clone was seen once. This chain joins TRBV4-1 and TRBJ2-1; D might be TRBD2 (5 bases). This CDR3 has 13 residues. CDR1 MGHRA and CDR2 YSYEKL come from the germline V gene. V was cut by 5 bases and J by 7 bases, with 12 bases left in between. This CDR3 is CASSGPGGNEQFF. Written as DNA, the CDR3 is TGCGCCAGCAGCGGTCCCGGCGGGAATGAGCAGTTCTTC.

The chain joins TRBV3-1 (or the pseudogene TRBV3-2) to TRBJ2-1, with unresolved D. The germline gives CDR1 LGHDT, CDR2 YNNKEL (reference sequence). The CDR3 length is 15 residues. Trimming left V 4 bases short and J 1 base short, with 11 bases between. CDR3 protein: CASSRVVWSYNEQFF. The DNA for the CDR3 is TGTGCCAGCAGCCGCGTCGTTTGGTCCTACAATGAGCAGTTCTTC.

The chain employs TRBV6-4 and TRBJ2-2, with 8 nucleotides matching TRBD1. Unmatched junction bases numbered 9, after V lost 5 bases and J lost 7 bases. The CDR3 is 15 residues long. Germline V gives CDR1 MRHNA, CDR2 SNTAGT. CDR3 in amino acids: CASSSGGLHDGELFF. The CDR3 DNA reads as TGTGCCAGCAGTTCAGGGGGCCTCCACGACGGGGAGCTGTTTTTT.

The rearrangement joins TRBV5-6 to TRBJ1-4, with no clear D. Germline V gene data show CDR1 as SGHDT and CDR2 as YYEEEE. Trimming removed 2 bases at V and 0 bases at J, with 17 bases between. This CDR3 region has 18 residues. Here the CDR3 DNA reads TGTGCCAGCAGCTTCCGGACTGGTTCGCATACAACTAATGAAAAACTGTTTTTT. It yields the protein CASSFRTGSHTTNEKLFF.

This clone showed up just once. The gene calls are TRBV6-5 and TRBJ2-5; possibly TRBD2 for D (5 bases). The length of the CDR3 is 15 residues. The germline gives CDR1 MNHEY, CDR2 SVGAGI. The V and J ends lost 7 bases and 5 bases respectively, with 20 bases between them. Here the CDR3 reads CASTHQADSLETQYF. CDR3 bases: TGTGCCAGCACGCACCAAGCGGACTCACTCGAGACCCAGTACTTC.

This clone was picked up a small number of times. The chain uses TRBV28 and TRBJ2-7, with TRBD1 identical over 9 bases. There are 16 residues in the CDR3. Germline V gives CDR1 MDHEN, CDR2 SYDVKM. Trimming cost V 6 bases and J 3 bases; bases outside gene matches: 12. The CDR3 sequence: CASRPRPAGQGYEQYF. The CDR3 DNA sequence: TGTGCCAGCAGACCTCGGCCCGCGGGACAGGGCTACGAGCAGTACTTC.

The chain is built from TRBV21-1 and TRBJ2-6; TRBD2, the table's D call, lacks a check against the DNA. TRBV21-1 is labeled a pseudogene. The CDR3 extends over 14 amino acids. In DNA form, the CDR3 reads TGTGCCAGCAATTCCCTCTCTGGGGCCAACGTCCTGACTTTC. Residues: CASNSLSGANVLTF.

This chain joins TRBV6-5 and TRBJ2-5; TRBD1 aligns across 9 bases. The length of the CDR3 is 15 residues. Germline V gene lookup returns CDR1 MNHEY and CDR2 SVGAGI. After removal of 6 bases from V and 2 bases from J, the junction contained 7 bases not matched to a gene. DNA of the CDR3: TGTGCCAGCAGCCAACAGGGGGCGGGTCAAGAGACCCAGTACTTC. It codes for CASSQQGAGQETQYF.

The sample holds a few counts of this clone. This sequence joins TRBV9 and TRBJ1-2, with 7 bases lining up with TRBD1. V shed 4 bases, J shed 7 bases, and the junction held 7 bases outside the gene matches. CDR3 length: 13 amino acids. Per germline, CDR1 SGDLS and CDR2 YYNGEE. The CDR3 protein is CASSSGTAAGYTF. CDR3 in DNA: TGTGCCAGCAGCTCGGGGACAGCAGCTGGCTACACCTTC. Combining the CDR3 with reference TRBV9 and TRBJ1-2 gives the whole variable domain DSGVTQTPKHLITATGQRVTLRCSPRSGDLSVYWYQQSLDQGLQFLIQYYNGEERAKGNILERFSAQQFPDLHSELNLSSLELGDSALYFCASSSGTAAGYTFGSGTRLTVV.

The chain recombines TRBV5-1 with TRBJ1-2; 7 bases fit TRBD1. This CDR3 spans 11 amino acids. V was pared by 4 bases and J by 13 bases, with 7 bases of the junction left unmatched. Germline V gene sequence: CDR1 SGHRS, CDR2 YFSETQ. The CDR3 sequence: CASSEQGIPTF. The CDR3 DNA is TGCGCCAGCAGCGAACAGGGGATCCCCACCTTC. Supplemented by reference TRBV5-1 and TRBJ1-2, the full variable domain reads KAGVTQTPRYLIKTRGQQVTLSCSPISGHRSVSWYQQTPGQGLQFLFEYFSETQRNKGNFPGRFSGRQFSNSRSEMNVSTLELGDSALYLCASSEQGIPTFGSGTRLTVV.

The chain links TRBV19 to TRBJ1-4; D remains unclear. CDR3 length equals 14 residues. Trimming removed 7 bases at V and 2 bases at J, with 11 bases between. CDR1 and CDR2 (germline): LNHDA, SQIVND (reference sequence). The CDR3: CASKRTATNEKLFF. As DNA, the CDR3 is TGTGCCAGTAAAAGAACCGCGACTAATGAAAAACTGTTTTTT.

The chain employs TRBV19 and TRBJ2-1, with 9 nucleotides matching TRBD2. J gave up 4 bases and V 3 bases, and 16 bases lay outside the gene matches. This CDR3 has 19 amino acids. Germline V gene sequence: CDR1 LNHDA, CDR2 SQIVND (reference sequence). CDR3 sequence (DNA): TGTGCCAGTAGTATCCGAACTAGCGGGTCTTCTCGGCGGTACAATGAGCAGTTCTTC. This translates into CASSIRTSGSSRRYNEQFF.

The genes are TRBV2 and TRBJ2-7; TRBD2 agrees at 7 bases. CDR1 and CDR2 (germline): SNHLY, FYNNEI. The V and J ends lost 1 base and 6 bases, in that order; junction bases with no gene match: 9. The CDR3 spans 15 residues. This CDR3 is CASSEGILASGEQYF. CDR3 coding DNA: TGTGCCAGCAGTGAAGGGATACTAGCGTCAGGCGAGCAGTACTTC.

V gene TRBV7-2 combines with J gene TRBJ2-1; maybe TRBD1 (5 bases). V was clipped by 5 bases and J by 6 bases, with 23 bases between them. Germline V gene lookup returns CDR1 SGHTA and CDR2 FQGNSA. The CDR3 is 17 amino acids. This chain's CDR3 is CASSPRGAQLALNEQFF. DNA of the CDR3: TGTGCCAGCAGCCCCCGTGGGGCTCAATTGGCCCTCAATGAGCAGTTCTTC.

The rearrangement uses TRBV19 and TRBJ2-1; 8 nucleotides match TRBD2. CDR1 and CDR2 (germline): LNHDA, SQIVND (reference sequence). The CDR3 spans 16 residues. V trimming: 5 bases; J trimming: 4 bases; junction bases outside the gene matches: 10. The CDR3 region has the DNA TGTGCCAGTAGTGCCCACGGGAGGGCAGGGTACAATGAGCAGTTCTTC. This encodes CASSAHGRAGYNEQFF.